Listed below are T cell receptor beta chains from one sample, sequenced in a study of blood T cell repertoires in COVID-19. Generated by immunoSEQ multiplex PCR, the TCRdb table keeps only in-frame clones and is missing some. The table lists 90,000 to 120,000 clones, around 83% of them singletons, with approximately 4.3% in the top ten. Sequenced sample: peripheral blood. The receptors were sampled from a man aged 65-85 years with acute or convalescent COVID-19. Both conserved end residues are part of each CDR3. Each record gives: J gene, V gene, clone size, CDR3 protein. For some rows the clone size is stated as once, few or many, or as a class when expanded; others skip it.

>TRBJ1-1|TRBV27|once
CASSFFGQGTEAFF
>TRBJ2-7|TRBV7-9|NA
CASSLGTASYEQYF
>TRBJ2-7|TRBV25-1|NA
CANRSGGYEQYF
>TRBJ2-1|TRBV10-1|NA
CASFQGQGNEQFF
>TRBJ1-2|TRBV19|NA
CASSARGPYGYTF
>TRBJ1-2|TRBV5-1|NA
CASSPADNYGYTF
>TRBJ1-1|TRBV5-1|NA
CASSVDRGAEAFF
>TRBJ2-5|TRBV27|NA
CASSLSARGGWAQYF
>TRBJ1-5|TRBV5-4|once
CASSEEDNQPQHF
>TRBJ1-6|TRBV7-2|NA
CASSLTRLNSPLHF
>TRBJ1-6|TRBV15|NA
CATSRTGEGSPLHF
>TRBJ1-1|TRBV6-6|NA
CASAERQENTEAFF
>TRBJ2-2|TRBV6-5|NA
CASSYGSTGELFF
>TRBJ2-7|TRBV4-2|NA
CASSQQNPLAGAPYEQYF
>TRBJ2-5|TRBV19|NA
CASSGLAGVETQYF
>TRBJ1-5|TRBV6-6|NA
CASSSRRGSSNQPQHF
>TRBJ2-7|TRBV4-1|NA
CASSQDWKSQDFRGSFSYEQYF
>TRBJ2-7|TRBV11-2|few
CASSSLAGGNEQYF
>TRBJ2-5|TRBV19|NA
CASSTQGAGETQYF
>TRBJ2-7|TRBV12-3/TRBV12-4|NA
CASSLGGVYEQYF
>TRBJ1-1|TRBV6-1|once
CASSEDRGTEAFF
>TRBJ1-1|TRBV10-2|NA
CASSEQGANTEAFF
>TRBJ1-2|TRBV29-1|NA
CSARTQGGYGYTF
>TRBJ1-4|TRBV11-2|NA
CASSSRAGHTELFF
>TRBJ2-5|TRBV19|once
CASSITGGRETQYF
>TRBJ1-1|TRBV6-5|NA
CASSRGGTEAFF
>TRBJ2-3|TRBV27|NA
CASSSLAVSDTQYF
>TRBJ2-1|TRBV3-1/TRBV3-2|few
CASSQSVGLPDHNEQFF
>TRBJ1-1|TRBV7-3|NA
CASSRQGEDTEAFF
>TRBJ1-2|TRBV6-1|NA
CASSEDRAGGYGYTF
>TRBJ2-2|TRBV7-9|NA
CASSLALVDTGELFF
>TRBJ2-3|TRBV5-8|NA
CASSFGLRAKLRGTDTQYF
>TRBJ1-6|TRBV5-4|NA
CASSLSDRVYNSPLHF
>TRBJ1-2|TRBV6-5|NA
CASKTGGHGYTF
>TRBJ2-5|TRBV7-7|few
CASSLAPSGGQETQYF
>TRBJ1-4|TRBV20-1|NA
CSASDRARPATNEKLFF
>TRBJ2-1|TRBV9|NA
CASSQTSGGKNEQFF
>TRBJ1-6|TRBV5-6|NA
CASSLVQSGGRSPLHF
>TRBJ1-2|TRBV5-4|NA
CASSLEGALGILYGYTF
>TRBJ2-3|TRBV29-1|NA
CSVEEGTVTDTQYF
>TRBJ2-7|TRBV4-3|NA
CASSQEQGVWYEQYF
>TRBJ2-5|TRBV21-1|NA
CASSKAQASGGPNQETQYF
>TRBJ2-7|TRBV5-1|NA
CASSLGHLSSEQYF
>TRBJ2-5|TRBV2|few
CASSEAVETQYF
>TRBJ1-2|TRBV18|NA
CASSPMTEPYGYTF
>TRBJ2-7|TRBV2|few
CASSTGTLSSYEQYF
>TRBJ1-1|TRBV12-3/TRBV12-4|NA
CASWTGGTEAFF
>TRBJ1-1|TRBV6-5|few
CASSPGGTNTEAFF
>TRBJ2-7|TRBV3-1/TRBV3-2|NA
CASSQGQAGDSEQYF
>TRBJ2-7|TRBV10-3|NA
CAISERAGGLYEQYF
>TRBJ2-5|TRBV7-2|NA
CASRTSGLGTQYF
>TRBJ1-6|TRBV14|NA
CASSPPLQGNHSPLHF